This T cell receptor (beta chain) is from a study of blood T cell repertoires in COVID-19. As for the study in general: Sites across the United States, Italy and Spain contributed samples from acute and convalescent COVID-19. The cDNA or gDNA used as material had been derived from T cells, B-cell-depleted T cells, or PBMCs.

With 4 bases clipped from V and 3 bases from J, the junction kept 6 bases outside the gene matches. Germline V gives CDR1 SGHKS, CDR2 YYEKEE (reference sequence). The CDR3 loop spans 15 amino acids. Under the authors' procedure: Amplification from reference gene primers served as the basis for estimated nucleated cell counts. The data were produced by immunoSEQ multiplex PCR, yet TCRdb's version contains in-frame clones alone and is incomplete. Clone size and the V and J calls come from that table; the DNA yielded D and trimming. Among around 43,000 clones listed, 80% were seen once. Source material: peripheral blood. The chain joins TRBV5-5 to TRBJ1-4, with 7 bases aligning to TRBD1. This TCR derives from a man in his 70s with acute or convalescent COVID-19. This CDR3 reads CASSLEGASNEKLFF. The DNA for the CDR3 is TGTGCCAGCAGCCTGGAGGGGGCCTCTAATGAAAAACTGTTTTTT.